The next 30 T cell receptor beta chains were all read from a single sample in a study of T cells in Graves' hyperthyroidism and ophthalmopathy. RNA transcripts were the template for amplifying TCR beta CDR3 regions. Using the HTBI primer set, a first-round RT-PCR was run on the TCR CDR3. TCRdb analysed the multiplex PCR reads with MiXCR anew, one entry per CDR3 protein. The sample consists of 550,000 to 600,000 distinct CDR3 sequences, around 42% of them appearing once. The material sequenced was peripheral blood or thyroid tissue (not recorded which). Every receptor here comes from an adult woman with Graves' disease, either hyperthyroidism or ophthalmopathy (not recorded which).

This clonotype was detected a few times. This chain uses TRBV10-1 with TRBJ1-2; no clear D. Trimming shortened V by 2 bases and J by 6 bases, and 16 bases separated the two germline ends. The germline V gene has CDR1 WNHNN and CDR2 SYGVQD (reference sequence). The CDR3 has 15 residues. The CDR3 reads CASSEHPWPDDGYTF. The CDR3 nucleotides are TGCGCCAGCAGTGAGCATCCTTGGCCAGACGATGGCTACACCTTC.

This clonotype was detected once. This chain links TRBV20-1 with TRBJ1-4; 7 nucleotides align to TRBD1. CDR1 and CDR2 from the germline V gene are DFQATT and SNEGSKA (reference sequence). The CDR3 runs to 13 residues. The DNA of the CDR3 is TGCAGCACGAGGGGGCGGTGGACCTCAGAACTGTTTTTT. It codes for CSTRGRWTSELFF.

This chain joins TRBV7-9 and TRBJ2-5, with 7 bases lining up with TRBD2. The CDR3 totals 16 residues. With V trimmed by 1 base and J by 5 bases, 10 bases remained unmatched. Looked up from germline, CDR1 is SEHNR and CDR2 is FQNEAQ (reference sequence). The CDR3 loop is CASSLVPAAGEETQYF. The CDR3 DNA reads as TGTGCCAGCAGCTTAGTACCCGCGGCGGGAGAGGAGACCCAGTACTTC.

The chain couples TRBV7-9 to TRBJ2-7; TRBD1 aligns across 12 bases. CDR1 and CDR2 from the germline V gene are SEHNR and FQNEAQ (reference sequence). CDR3 length: 15 residues. V trimming: 5 bases; J trimming: 3 bases; junction bases outside the gene matches: 5. This chain's CDR3 is CASSAGTGGFYEQYF. In DNA form, the CDR3 reads TGTGCCAGCAGCGCAGGGACAGGGGGCTTCTACGAGCAGTACTTC.

The chain joins TRBV5-1 to TRBJ2-6, with D maybe TRBD2 (5 bases). CDR1 is SGHRS, CDR2 YFSETQ, per germline. This CDR3 has 16 residues. The ends were cut back, 4 bases at V and 2 bases at J, with 13 bases in the middle. As DNA, the CDR3 is TGCGCCAGCAGCCAAATAACCGGGGCTGGGGCCAACGTCCTGACTTTC. This gives the protein CASSQITGAGANVLTF.

This clonotype was seen at least ten times. The rearrangement uses TRBV5-4 and TRBJ2-5; D is unresolved. Trimming took off 2 bases at V and 0 bases at J, with 5 bases between the two ends. CDR1 is SGHNT and CDR2 is YYREEE in the germline V gene (reference sequence). CDR3 length: 13 residues. The CDR3 loop reads CASSFLNQETQYF. CDR3 sequence (DNA): TGTGCCAGCAGCTTCCTAAACCAAGAGACCCAGTACTTC. Filled out from reference TRBV5-4 and TRBJ2-5, the complete variable domain reads ETGVTQSPTHLIKTRGQQVTLRCSSQSGHNTVSWYQQALGQGPQFIFQYYREEENGRGNFPPRFSGLQFPNYSSELNVNALELDDSALYLCASSFLNQETQYFGPGTRLLVL.

The chain recombines TRBV7-8 with TRBJ2-5, with 8 bases fitting TRBD2. This CDR3 contains 18 residues. Trimming cost V 3 bases and J 9 bases; bases outside gene matches: 21. Germline CDR1 SGHVS, CDR2 FQNEAQ. CDR3 residues: CASSFFRVAGLDNVAQYF. The CDR3 DNA follows: TGTGCCAGCAGCTTTTTTAGGGTAGCGGGACTGGATAATGTGGCCCAGTACTTC. Together with reference TRBV7-8 and TRBJ2-5, the CDR3 gives the full variable domain: GAGVSQSPRYKVAKRGQDVALRCDPISGHVSLFWYQQALGQGPEFLTYFQNEAQLDKSGLPSDRFFAERPEGSVSTLKIQRTQQEDSAVYLCASSFFRVAGLDNVAQYFGPGTRLLVL.

This clonotype was seen many times. CDR3 nucleotides: TGTGCCAGCAGACAATCACAGGGAGGGATCCACAATACTCTTGACGAAAAACTGTTTTTT. Translating it yields CASRQSQGGIHNTLDEKLFF. The chain is built from TRBV11-2 and TRBJ1-4; D may be TRBD1 (6 bases). Trimming left V 6 bases short and J 8 bases short, with 34 bases between. The germline V gene encodes CDR1 SGHAT and CDR2 FQNNGV. This CDR3 spans 20 amino acids. The full variable domain, in which reference TRBV11-2 and TRBJ1-4 provide the parts outside the CDR3, is EAGVAQSPRYKIIEKRQSVAFWCNPISGHATLYWYQQILGQGPKLLIQFQNNGVVDDSQLPKDRFSAERLKGVDSTLKIQPAKLEDSAVYLCASRQSQGGIHNTLDEKLFFGSGTQLSVL.

This clonotype was counted between two and nine times. The chain employs TRBV29-1 and TRBJ2-7, with D perhaps matching TRBD1 or TRBD2 (5 bases each). Germline CDR1 SQVTM, CDR2 ANQGSEA. This CDR3 is built from 12 residues. The V gene lost 4 bases and the J gene lost 6 bases, with 13 bases spanning the gap. The chain's CDR3 is CSVASGGGEQYF. The CDR3 coding sequence is TGCAGCGTTGCCTCTGGGGGTGGCGAGCAGTACTTC.

The chain recombines TRBV5-6 with TRBJ1-2, with D possibly matching TRBD1 (5 bases). Germline lookup yields CDR1 SGHDT and CDR2 YYEEEE. The CDR3 is 14 residues long. V lost 3 bases to trimming and J lost 4 bases, with 13 bases between them. The CDR3 spells CASSYAGVGYGYTF. The CDR3 DNA sequence: TGTGCCAGCAGCTACGCGGGGGTAGGCTATGGCTACACCTTC.

This clonotype was counted ten times or more. This chain links TRBV6-5 with TRBJ2-7; 7 bases line up with TRBD1. Per germline, CDR1 MNHEY and CDR2 SVGAGI. V was pared by 7 bases and J by 3 bases, with 9 bases of the junction left unmatched. CDR3 length equals 14 residues. The CDR3 loop reads CASKPGTVNYEQYF. For the CDR3, the DNA is TGTGCCAGCAAGCCCGGGACAGTGAACTACGAGCAGTACTTC.

The table lists this clonotype with a few counts. The V call is TRBV7-2, the J call TRBJ2-7; 10 bases agree with TRBD1. With V trimmed by 6 bases and J by 5 bases, 4 bases remained unmatched. CDR1 is SGHTA and CDR2 is FQGNSA in the germline V gene. The CDR3 runs to 13 residues. The CDR3 DNA is TGTGCCAGCAGTTCCGGGACAGGGGACGAGCAGTACTTC. Translated: CASSSGTGDEQYF.

The V gene is TRBV10-3, the J gene TRBJ1-6; D unclear. CDR3 size: 15 residues. Germline loops: CDR1 ENHRY, CDR2 SYGVKD. V was shortened by 2 bases and J by 9 bases, with 14 bases between the two germline ends. CDR3 region: CAISEEAGGGSPLHF. CDR3 DNA sequence: TGTGCCATCAGTGAGGAGGCAGGAGGTGGTTCACCCCTCCACTTT.

The CDR3 DNA reads TGTGCCAGCAGCGGAACTGGTCGGGGGAGCACCTACGAGCAGTACTTC. Its translation is CASSGTGRGSTYEQYF. The chain employs TRBV6-1 and TRBJ2-7; D is perhaps TRBD2 (6 bases). The CDR3 runs to 16 residues. Trimming left V 6 bases short and J 2 bases short, with 20 bases between. Germline CDR1 and CDR2: MNHNS and SASEGT.

The V gene is TRBV7-8, the J gene TRBJ2-3, with D perhaps TRBD1 (6 bases). Trimming stripped 6 bases from V and 5 bases from J, with 18 bases between. The germline gives CDR1 SGHVS, CDR2 FQNEAQ. CDR3 length: 15 amino acids. The CDR3 sequence: CASRIRRGGQDTQYF. The DNA of the CDR3 is TGTGCCAGCAGGATACGTCGAGGGGGACAAGATACGCAGTATTTT.

There are many counts of this clonotype. The chain couples TRBV9 to TRBJ1-1; 7 bases match TRBD1. There are 15 residues in the CDR3. V was clipped by 7 bases and J by 4 bases; unmatched bases: 13. Germline V lookup: CDR1 SGDLS, CDR2 YYNGEE. This CDR3 is CASGSGGAGGTEAFF. The CDR3 DNA sequence: TGTGCCAGCGGCTCCGGGGGAGCAGGGGGCACTGAAGCTTTCTTT.

This clonotype showed up just a few times. This likely comes from a read error, as the CDR3 has no conserved phenylalanine or tryptophan at its end. The limits of the CDR3 on the DNA are not certain, so only TCRdb's listed CDR3 is given. The gene calls are TRBV10-3 and TRBJ1-4; the listed D gene, TRBD1, was not tested against the DNA. Looked up from germline, CDR1 is ENHRY and CDR2 is SYGVKD. The CDR3 length equals 9 residues, ends included. The CDR3 protein is CAIKGQEHL.

This sequence joins TRBV4-1 and TRBJ1-2; the D gene is possibly TRBD1 (6 bases). Between the trimmed V and J ends, which lost 0 bases and 5 bases, there was a span of 13 bases. From germline, CDR1 is MGHRA and CDR2 YSYEKL. The CDR3 totals 15 residues. CDR3 coding DNA: TGCGCCAGCAGCCAAGAGAGGGACATCAATTATGGCTACACCTTC. It specifies CASSQERDINYGYTF.

The rearrangement uses TRBV30 and TRBJ2-7; D call uncertain. Germline CDR1 GTSNPN, CDR2 SVGIG (reference sequence). The CDR3 extends over 15 amino acids. V shed 0 bases and J shed 3 bases, with 15 bases lying between them. The CDR3 sequence is CAWSVKGLYYYEQYF. The CDR3 DNA sequence: TGTGCCTGGAGTGTAAAGGGTCTTTACTACTACGAGCAGTACTTC.

The V and J genes are TRBV7-9 and TRBJ2-7; D might be TRBD1 (6 bases). CDR1 and CDR2 from the germline V gene are SEHNR and FQNEAQ (reference sequence). V gave up 4 bases and J gave up 6 bases, with 16 bases separating them. This CDR3 is built from 14 residues. The CDR3 bases are TGTGCCAGCAGCTCATCGACAGGAATTCGCGAGCAGTACTTC. Translation gives CASSSSTGIREQYF. The variable domain in full, completed from reference TRBV7-9 and TRBJ2-7, reads DTGVSQNPRHKITKRGQNVTFRCDPISEHNRLYWYRQTLGQGPEFLTYFQNEAQLEKSRLLSDRFSAERPKGSFSTLEIQRTEQGDSAMYLCASSSSTGIREQYFGPGTRLTVT.

V gene TRBV10-3 combines with J gene TRBJ1-5, with a weak D call TRBD1 (5 bases). The CDR3 runs 14 residues. Germline CDR1 is ENHRY and CDR2 is SYGVKD. With 4 bases removed from V and 3 bases from J, the gap between germline ends came to 10 bases. The CDR3 nucleotides read TGTGCCATCAGTGCTAGACAGCCCAATCAGCCCCAGCATTTT. Encoded protein: CAISARQPNQPQHF.

The chain is built from TRBV29-1 and TRBJ1-2, with a tentative D call TRBD1 (6 bases). Germline lookup yields CDR1 SQVTM and CDR2 ANQGSEA. The CDR3 runs 15 residues. V lost 1 base to trimming and J lost 0 bases, with 12 bases between them. CDR3 region: CSVEGHRDTNYGYTF. DNA of the CDR3: TGCAGCGTTGAAGGTCACCGGGACACTAACTATGGCTACACCTTC.

The chain carries TRBV29-1 and TRBJ2-5, with D tentatively TRBD1 (6 bases). There are 15 residues in the CDR3. V lost 4 bases, J lost 1 base, and 16 bases lay in between. Germline V lookup: CDR1 SQVTM, CDR2 ANQGSEA. The DNA of the CDR3 is TGCAGCGTTGCAAAGTTGATCAGGGGCCAAGAGACCCAGTACTTC. Residues: CSVAKLIRGQETQYF.

The chain joins TRBV9 to TRBJ2-1, with D possibly being TRBD2 (6 bases). Trimming took off 5 bases at V and 4 bases at J, with 7 bases between the two ends. CDR3 size: 12 residues. Germline lookup yields CDR1 SGDLS and CDR2 YYNGEE. Here the CDR3 DNA reads TGTGCCAGCAGTGGGGGGTACAATGAGCAGTTCTTC. Translating gives CASSGGYNEQFF.

The CDR3 nucleotides are TGCAGTGCTAGAGACGTGTTAGCGGGAGCCCACGAGCAGTACTTC. Its translation: CSARDVLAGAHEQYF. This sequence joins TRBV20-1 and TRBJ2-7, with TRBD2 matching over 9 bases. Per germline, CDR1 DFQATT and CDR2 SNEGSKA (reference sequence). The CDR3 loop spans 15 amino acids. J was trimmed by 5 bases and V by 0 bases; bases with no gene match: 8.

The table lists this clonotype with many counts. The J gene is TRBJ2-2, the V gene TRBV11-2, with D possibly TRBD2 on 5 matching bases. The CDR3 totals 17 residues. V was shortened by 0 bases and J by 4 bases, with 15 bases between the two germline ends. Germline CDR1 SGHAT, CDR2 FQNNGV. In nucleotides, the CDR3 is TGTGCCAGCAGCTTAGATCCTAGCAGGAGCGGCACCGGGGAGCTGTTTTTT. This codes for CASSLDPSRSGTGELFF.

Many counts were recorded for this clonotype. This chain connects TRBV10-3 to TRBJ1-1; D not certain. The CDR3 runs to 11 residues. Germline assignment: CDR1 ENHRY and CDR2 SYGVKD. The V gene lost 4 bases and the J gene lost 5 bases, with 5 bases spanning the gap. In DNA form, the CDR3 reads TGTGCCATCAGTGGCGGAACTGAAGCTTTCTTT. Residues: CAISGGTEAFF.

Notes on this clonotype: One base away lies a much larger clone, so this may be a sequencing read error. The chain carries TRBV7-2 and TRBJ2-7; D unclear. The CDR3 contains 13 residues. CDR1 and CDR2 from the germline V gene are SGHTA and FQGNSA. V was cut by 11 bases and J by 5 bases, with 19 bases left in between. The CDR3 loop is CAGITLPGHEQYF. Here the CDR3 DNA reads TGTGCCGGCATCACGCTACCCGGTCACGAGCAGTACTTC. Full variable domain (rest looked up from reference TRBV7-2 and TRBJ2-7): GAGVSQSPSNKVTEKGKDVELRCDPISGHTALYWYRQSLGQGLEFLIYFQGNSAPDKSGLPSDRFSAERTGGSVSTLTIQRTQQEDSAVYLCAGITLPGHEQYFGPGTRLTVT.

This clonotype was picked up many times. This chain links TRBV7-6 with TRBJ1-5; 8 positions agree with TRBD1. Germline CDR1 is SGHVS and CDR2 is FNYEAQ. The CDR3 loop spans 16 amino acids. V shed 0 bases, J shed 6 bases, and the junction held 7 bases outside the gene matches. The CDR3 nucleotides are TGTGCCAGCAGCTTAGCCGGGCCAGGGGGCATTCAGCCCCAGCATTTT. It encodes CASSLAGPGGIQPQHF.

This clonotype was recorded many times. The chain combines TRBV20-1 with TRBJ2-5; TRBD2 aligns across 11 bases. J lost 5 bases, V lost 6 bases, and 5 bases had no gene match. The CDR3 extends over 13 amino acids. CDR1 is DFQATT, CDR2 SNEGSKA, per germline (reference sequence). CDR3 region: CSATRTSGETQYF. In nucleotides, the CDR3 is TGCAGTGCAACTAGGACTAGCGGGGAGACCCAGTACTTC.